The sequence of this T cell receptor (beta chain) was determined in a study of blood T cell repertoires in COVID-19. Trimming removed 1 base at V and 6 bases at J, with 16 bases between. CDR1 is SGDLS and CDR2 is YYNGEE in the germline V gene. The CDR3 has 15 amino acids. The data were produced by immunoSEQ multiplex PCR, yet TCRdb's version contains in-frame clones alone and is incomplete. The sample includes a few hundred thousand clones, 80% to 90% seen only once; the top ten take about 1.5%. Sequencing was done on a sample of peripheral blood. This TCR derives from a woman in her 40s who had recovered from COVID-19. The chain is built from TRBV9 and TRBJ1-2; D ambiguous. In DNA, the CDR3 is TGTGCCAGCAGCGTATCTTTGTTTTCAGGCGATGGCTACACCTTC. This codes for CASSVSLFSGDGYTF.